The TCR beta chain described here comes from a study of T cell responses to AZD1222 COVID-19 vaccine. Germline assignment: CDR1 MNHNS and CDR2 SASEGT. V shed 1 base and J shed 4 bases, with 10 bases lying between them. The CDR3 runs to 14 residues. Repertoires were generated with immunoSEQ multiplex PCR, while TCRdb's copy carries only in-frame clones and drops some. The table lists some 170,000 clones, around 94% of them singletons. The origin of this receptor is an adult in good health. This specimen consisted of peripheral blood, obtained on day 0 of AZD1222 vaccination. This chain uses TRBV6-1 with TRBJ1-2; D is possibly TRBD1 (5 bases). CDR3 region: CASSEDRGFYGYTF. CDR3 DNA sequence: TGTGCCAGCAGTGAAGATCGGGGCTTCTATGGCTACACCTTC.